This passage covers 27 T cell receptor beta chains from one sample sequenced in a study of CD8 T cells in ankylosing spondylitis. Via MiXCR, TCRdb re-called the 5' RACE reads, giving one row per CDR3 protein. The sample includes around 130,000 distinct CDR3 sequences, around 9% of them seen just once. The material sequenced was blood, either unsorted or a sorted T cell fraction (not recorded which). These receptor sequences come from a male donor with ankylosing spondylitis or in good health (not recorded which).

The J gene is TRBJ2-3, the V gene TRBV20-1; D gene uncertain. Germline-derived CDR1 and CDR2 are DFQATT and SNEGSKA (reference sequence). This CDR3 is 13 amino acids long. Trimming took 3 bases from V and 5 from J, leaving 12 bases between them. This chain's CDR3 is CSASWTTQDTQYF. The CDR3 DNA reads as TGCAGTGCTAGTTGGACCACACAAGATACGCAGTATTTT.

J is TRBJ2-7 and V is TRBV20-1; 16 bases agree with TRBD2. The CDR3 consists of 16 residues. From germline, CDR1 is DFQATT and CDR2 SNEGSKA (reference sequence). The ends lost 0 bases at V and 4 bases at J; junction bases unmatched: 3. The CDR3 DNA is TGCAGTGCTAGAGAGAGGGGACTAGCGGGAGGGTACGAGCAGTACTTC. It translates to CSARERGLAGGYEQYF.

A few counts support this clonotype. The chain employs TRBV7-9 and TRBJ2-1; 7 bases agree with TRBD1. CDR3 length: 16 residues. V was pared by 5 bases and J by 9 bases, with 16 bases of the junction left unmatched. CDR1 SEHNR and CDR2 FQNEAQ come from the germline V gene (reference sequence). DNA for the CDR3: TGTGCCAGCAGCCCCTCCGACAGGGCCCTTCCCCCTGAGCAGTTCTTC. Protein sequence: CASSPSDRALPPEQFF.

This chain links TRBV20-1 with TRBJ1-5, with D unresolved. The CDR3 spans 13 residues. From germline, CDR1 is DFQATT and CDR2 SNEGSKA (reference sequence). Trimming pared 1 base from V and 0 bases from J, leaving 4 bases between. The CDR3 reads CSARAYSNQPQHF. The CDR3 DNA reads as TGCAGTGCTAGAGCTTATAGCAATCAGCCCCAGCATTTT.

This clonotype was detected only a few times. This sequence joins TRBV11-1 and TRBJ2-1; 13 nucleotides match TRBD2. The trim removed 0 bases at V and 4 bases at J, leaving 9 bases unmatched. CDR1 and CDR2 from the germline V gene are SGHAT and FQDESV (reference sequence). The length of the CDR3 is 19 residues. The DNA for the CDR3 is TGTGCCAGCAGCTTAGCGGGGTTCCTGACTAGCGGGAGGTACAATGAGCAGTTCTTC. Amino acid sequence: CASSLAGFLTSGRYNEQFF.

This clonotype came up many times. The CDR3: CASSLFQQETQYF. The CDR3 DNA reads as TGCGCCAGCAGCTTGTTTCAGCAAGAGACCCAGTACTTC. The J gene is TRBJ2-5, the V gene TRBV5-1; D gene uncertain. Germline CDR1 SGHRS, CDR2 YFSETQ. Trimming cost V 1 base and J 2 bases, with 6 bases left between them. The CDR3 totals 13 residues.

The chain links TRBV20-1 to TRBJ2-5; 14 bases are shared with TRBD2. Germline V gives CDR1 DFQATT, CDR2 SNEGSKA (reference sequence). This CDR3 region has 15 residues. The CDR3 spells CTAGLAGGVGKTQYF. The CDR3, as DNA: TGCACTGCCGGACTAGCGGGAGGAGTTGGAAAGACCCAGTACTTC.

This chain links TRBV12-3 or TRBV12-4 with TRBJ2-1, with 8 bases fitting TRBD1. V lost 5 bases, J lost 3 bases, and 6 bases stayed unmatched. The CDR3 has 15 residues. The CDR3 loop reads CASSEDRVFYNEQFF. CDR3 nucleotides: TGTGCCAGCAGTGAGGACAGGGTTTTCTACAATGAGCAGTTCTTC.

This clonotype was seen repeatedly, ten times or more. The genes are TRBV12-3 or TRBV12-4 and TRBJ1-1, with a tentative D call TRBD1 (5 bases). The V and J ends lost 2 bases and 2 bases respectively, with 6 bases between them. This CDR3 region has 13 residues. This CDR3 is CASSLQGNTEAFF. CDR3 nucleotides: TGTGCCAGCAGTTTACAGGGTAACACTGAAGCTTTCTTT.

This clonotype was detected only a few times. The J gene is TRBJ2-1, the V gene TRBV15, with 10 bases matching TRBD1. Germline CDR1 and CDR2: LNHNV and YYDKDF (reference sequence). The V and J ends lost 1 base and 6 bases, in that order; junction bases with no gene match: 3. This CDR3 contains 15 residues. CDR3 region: CATSRVGQGFNEQFF. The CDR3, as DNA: TGTGCCACCAGCAGAGTGGGACAGGGGTTCAATGAGCAGTTCTTC.

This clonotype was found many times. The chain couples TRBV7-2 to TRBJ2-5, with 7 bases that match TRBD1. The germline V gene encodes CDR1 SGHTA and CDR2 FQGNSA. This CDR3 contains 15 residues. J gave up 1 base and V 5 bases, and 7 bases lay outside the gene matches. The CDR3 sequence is CASSPGQVVQETQYF. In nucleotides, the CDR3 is TGTGCCAGCAGCCCCGGACAGGTCGTCCAAGAGACCCAGTACTTC.

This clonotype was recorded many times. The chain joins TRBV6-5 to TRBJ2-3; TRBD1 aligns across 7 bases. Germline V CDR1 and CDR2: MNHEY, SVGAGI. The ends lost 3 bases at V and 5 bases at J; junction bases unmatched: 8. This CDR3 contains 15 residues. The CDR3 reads CASSYSGGVGDTQYF. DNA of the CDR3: TGTGCCAGCAGTTATTCAGGGGGTGTTGGAGATACGCAGTATTTT.

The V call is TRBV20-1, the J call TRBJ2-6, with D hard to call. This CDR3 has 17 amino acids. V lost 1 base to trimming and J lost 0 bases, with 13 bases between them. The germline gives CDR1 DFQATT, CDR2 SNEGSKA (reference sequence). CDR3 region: CSARVHSILSGANVLTF. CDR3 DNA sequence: TGCAGTGCTAGAGTACACAGTATCCTCTCTGGGGCCAACGTCCTGACTTTC.

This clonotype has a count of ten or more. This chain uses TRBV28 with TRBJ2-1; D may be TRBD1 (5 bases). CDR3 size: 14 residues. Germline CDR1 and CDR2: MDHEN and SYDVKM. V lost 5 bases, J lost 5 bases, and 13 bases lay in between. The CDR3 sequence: CASSHRDSHNEQFF. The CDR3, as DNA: TGTGCCAGCAGTCATCGTGACAGCCACAATGAGCAGTTCTTC.

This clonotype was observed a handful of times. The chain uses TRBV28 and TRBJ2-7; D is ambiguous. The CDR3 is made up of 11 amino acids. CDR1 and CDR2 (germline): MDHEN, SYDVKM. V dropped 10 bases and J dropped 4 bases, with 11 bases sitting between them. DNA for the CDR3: TGTGCCACCACGTTGGGGTACGAGCAGTACTTC. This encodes CATTLGYEQYF.

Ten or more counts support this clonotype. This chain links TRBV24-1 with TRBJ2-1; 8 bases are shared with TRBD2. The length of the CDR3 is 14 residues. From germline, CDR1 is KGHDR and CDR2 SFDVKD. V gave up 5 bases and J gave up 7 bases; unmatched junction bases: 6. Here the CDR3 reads CATSASGRGNEQFF. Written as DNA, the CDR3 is TGTGCCACCAGTGCGAGCGGGAGAGGGAATGAGCAGTTCTTC.

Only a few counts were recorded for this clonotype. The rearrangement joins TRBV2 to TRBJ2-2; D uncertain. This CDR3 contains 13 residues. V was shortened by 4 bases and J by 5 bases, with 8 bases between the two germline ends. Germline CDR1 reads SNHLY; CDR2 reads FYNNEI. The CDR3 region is CASSGSPTGELFF. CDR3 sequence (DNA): TGTGCCAGCAGTGGATCACCGACCGGGGAGCTGTTTTTT.

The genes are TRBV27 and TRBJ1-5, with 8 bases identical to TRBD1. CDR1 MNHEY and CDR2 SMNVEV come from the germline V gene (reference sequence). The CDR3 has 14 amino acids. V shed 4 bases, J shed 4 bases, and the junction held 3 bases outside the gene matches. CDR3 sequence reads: CASSSTGVNQPQHF. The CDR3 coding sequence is TGTGCCAGCAGTTCGACAGGGGTGAATCAGCCCCAGCATTTT.

CDR3 sequence: CASSSGTSGRTDTQYF. CDR3 coding DNA: TGTGCCAGCAGCTCGGGGACTAGCGGGAGAACAGATACGCAGTATTTT. The chain uses TRBV7-9 and TRBJ2-3, with 14 nucleotides matching TRBD2. This CDR3 region has 16 residues. The germline gives CDR1 SEHNR, CDR2 FQNEAQ (reference sequence). J gave up 3 bases and V 4 bases, and 3 bases lay outside the gene matches.

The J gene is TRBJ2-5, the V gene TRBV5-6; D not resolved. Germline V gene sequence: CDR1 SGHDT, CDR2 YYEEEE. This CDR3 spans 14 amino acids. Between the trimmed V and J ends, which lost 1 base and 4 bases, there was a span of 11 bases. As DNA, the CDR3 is TGTGCCAGCAGCTTGTATGGGGTAGGAGAGACCCAGTACTTC. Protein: CASSLYGVGETQYF. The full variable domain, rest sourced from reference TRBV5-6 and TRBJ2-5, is DAGVTQSPTHLIKTRGQQVTLRCSPKSGHDTVSWYQQALGQGPQFIFQYYEEEERQRGNFPDRFSGHQFPNYSSELNVNALLLGDSALYLCASSLYGVGETQYFGPGTRLLVL.

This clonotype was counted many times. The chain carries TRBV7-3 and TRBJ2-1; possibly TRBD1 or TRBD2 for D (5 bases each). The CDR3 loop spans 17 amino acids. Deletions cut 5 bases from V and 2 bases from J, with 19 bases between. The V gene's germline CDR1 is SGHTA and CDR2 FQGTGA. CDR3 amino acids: CASSNWGRDRTYNEQFF. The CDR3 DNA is TGTGCCAGCAGCAATTGGGGCAGGGACCGAACCTACAATGAGCAGTTCTTC.

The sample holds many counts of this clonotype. In DNA, the CDR3 is TGTGCCAGCAGCTTAGGGGGGACAGGGGCGAACTATGGCTACACCTTC. Translating it yields CASSLGGTGANYGYTF. V is TRBV7-2 and J is TRBJ1-2, with 10 bases aligning to TRBD1. V was clipped by 1 base and J by 2 bases; unmatched bases: 4. This CDR3 comprises 16 residues. The V gene's germline CDR1 is SGHTA and CDR2 FQGNSA.

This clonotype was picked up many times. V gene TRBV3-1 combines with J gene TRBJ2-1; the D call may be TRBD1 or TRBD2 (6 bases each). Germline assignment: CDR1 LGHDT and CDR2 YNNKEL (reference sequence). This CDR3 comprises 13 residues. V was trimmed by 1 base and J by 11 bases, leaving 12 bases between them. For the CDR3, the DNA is TGTGCCAGCAGCCAAGCTGGCGGGACAAAGCAGTTCTTC. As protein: CASSQAGGTKQFF.

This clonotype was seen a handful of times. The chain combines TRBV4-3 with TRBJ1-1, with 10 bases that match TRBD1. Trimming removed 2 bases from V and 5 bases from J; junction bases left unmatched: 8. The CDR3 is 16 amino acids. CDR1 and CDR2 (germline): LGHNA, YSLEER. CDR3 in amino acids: CASSQNTRTGGTEAFF. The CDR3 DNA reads TGCGCCAGCAGCCAAAATACAAGGACAGGGGGGACTGAAGCTTTCTTT.

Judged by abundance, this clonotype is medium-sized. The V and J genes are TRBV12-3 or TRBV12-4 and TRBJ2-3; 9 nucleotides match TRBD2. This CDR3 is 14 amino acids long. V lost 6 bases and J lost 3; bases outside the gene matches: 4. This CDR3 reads CASRVAGVTDTQYF. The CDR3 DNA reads TGTGCCAGCAGAGTAGCGGGAGTGACAGATACGCAGTATTTT.

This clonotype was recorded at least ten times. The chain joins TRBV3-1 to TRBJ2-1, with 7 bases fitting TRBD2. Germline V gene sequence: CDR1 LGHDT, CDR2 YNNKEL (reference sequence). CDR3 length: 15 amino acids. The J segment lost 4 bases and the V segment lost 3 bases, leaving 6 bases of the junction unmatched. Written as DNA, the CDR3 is TGTGCCAGCAGCCAGGGCGGGAGTGAATACAATGAGCAGTTCTTC. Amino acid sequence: CASSQGGSEYNEQFF.

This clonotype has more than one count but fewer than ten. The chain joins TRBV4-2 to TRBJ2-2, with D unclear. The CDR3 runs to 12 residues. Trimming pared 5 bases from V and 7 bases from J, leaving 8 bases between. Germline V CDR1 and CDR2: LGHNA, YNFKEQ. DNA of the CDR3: TGTGCCAGCAGCTCCCGTAACGGGGAGCTGTTTTTT. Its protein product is CASSSRNGELFF.